The sequence of this T cell receptor (beta chain) was determined in a study of T-cell memory formation after mild COVID-19. TCRdb re-analysed the 5' RACE reads in MiXCR, keeping a single row per CDR3 protein. Of approximately 250,000 distinct CDR3 sequences in the sample, approximately 15% were seen once. The CDR3 extends over 15 amino acids. V lost 3 bases to trimming and J lost 1 base, with 13 bases between them. From germline, CDR1 is SGDLS and CDR2 YYNGEE. The sample comprised PBMCs or a T cell subset sorted from them (not recorded which). The gene calls are TRBV9 and TRBJ1-2, with D possibly matching TRBD1 (6 bases). The receptor was isolated from a man aged 18 to 30 who had mild COVID-19 (a few samples of this study predate the infection). Cell type and time point are not known. This CDR3 reads CASSADSSVNYGYTF. In DNA, the CDR3 is TGTGCCAGCAGCGCGGACAGCTCTGTTAACTATGGCTACACCTTC.